This T cell receptor beta chain was obtained from a study of a mutant IDH1 vaccine in newly diagnosed glioma (dated by TCRdb to about 2021). Background on the whole study: Of the approximately 35 treated patients, about 62% were male and approximately 40% were female, and a mean age of roughly 40 years was recorded. Before enrollment, patients had received standard therapy of radiotherapy alone, temozolomide alone, or radiochemotherapy with temozolomide; most received the combination. Six visits were used for peripheral blood collection: V03 (baseline), V05, V07, V10, V12 and V13. Longitudinal TCRB deep sequencing was performed for roughly 25 treated patients wherever samples were available for exploratory analyses.

Points the paper makes about the study in general: Vaccine-induced immune responses across multiple MHC alleles were detected in 93.3% of patients. Availability determined which PBMC samples were chosen for TCRB deep sequencing. Pseudoprogression seemed to be unrelated to changes in the top peripheral T cell clonotypes found by TCRB sequencing. The authors noted that analyses of patient blood samples could not be reproduced because of sample limitations.

The library came from the immunoSEQ multiplex PCR assay. Rearranged TCR beta chain sequences were amplified with the hsTCRB Kit following the manufacturer's protocol. TCRB libraries were sequenced on an Illumina MiSeq. The original methods were these. The proprietary platform of the kit vendor was used for demultiplexing, trimming and gene mapping. The source is immuneACCESS, and TCRdb retained only in-frame sequences with V and J called. Part of the clones is not carried over; for the studies checked, unresolved V genes explain less than half of this, and the remainder is unexplained. V and J calls and clone size are given by that table; D and trimming were obtained from the DNA. The sample has 85,000 to 100,000 clones on record, about 83% of them singletons. The leading ten clones occupy 7% to 9% of the sample. On this clone: The antigen this receptor binds is unknown. No quality values exist for individual bases; no much larger clone is one base distant.

The sample's time point, from its label and the paper: baseline, week 1 (first vaccination visit). In light of the paper, this sample's treatment or condition label describes: pre-vaccination baseline after standard-of-care therapy. Newly diagnosed WHO grade 3 or 4 IDH1-mutant astrocytomas showing loss of nuclear ATRX were present in the donors. The samples were drawn from NOA16, a multicentre, single-arm, open-label phase I trial in Germany that tested a mutant IDH1 peptide vaccine in humans for the first time. For immunogenicity testing, the blood drawn at visit V03 was used as the baseline sample. Genomic DNA for TCRB sequencing was extracted from EDTA blood using the DNeasy Blood and Tissue Kit. The source material was PBMCs, sampled from a glioma patient treated with radiotherapy, temozolomide or both. The TCR originated in a woman between 45 and 60 years old with glioma.

The CDR3 region: CASSLVGGLIEKLFF. The nucleotide sequence is TGCGCCAGCAGCTTGGTAGGGGGACTGATTGAAAAACTGTTTTTT. In this chain, TRBV5-1 is recombined with TRBJ1-4; the D gene is perhaps TRBD1, on 6 matching bases. V is reduced by 0 bases and J by 7 bases, leaving a spacing of 13 bases between them. From its cysteine to its phenylalanine, the CDR3 spans 15 amino acids. This entry keeps only the CDR3 DNA: 45 bases, framed from base 1. The germline V gene yields SGHRS for CDR1 and YFSETQ for CDR2.